This note documents a single TCR beta chain sequence. No antigen is known for it. Trimming cost V 5 bases and J 4 bases, with 9 bases left between them. From germline, CDR1 is MDHEN and CDR2 SYDVKM. The CDR3 length is 12 residues. 13 Jbeta primers and 60 Vbeta primers were used for the PCR. The method was immunoSEQ multiplex PCR; TCRdb's version includes in-frame clones alone and lacks a portion of them. The sample lists around 90,000 clones, over 75% seen once, with around 3.8% in the top ten. This specimen comes from a study of cytomegalovirus exposure and HLA in healthy donors. Study-wide results and limits: A later analysis showed HLA-associated TCR beta chains outstripping equally common others in clonal expansion. With high specificity and sensitivity, the classifier reportedly diagnosed cytomegalovirus status.

The clonotype originates from a man aged 45-65 years in good health and CMV-seronegative. The chain uses TRBV28 and TRBJ2-7; D is perhaps TRBD1 (6 bases). The sequencing sample was made of PBMCs. This CDR3 reads CASSGRGYEQYF. The CDR3 nucleotides are TGTGCCAGCAGTGGCAGGGGTTACGAGCAGTACTTC.